The source of this T cell receptor beta chain is a study of neoadjuvant anti-PD-1 for oral cavity cancer. Study results and limitations: Each response group had just three patients in TCR analyses.

A note on this clone: Its antigen is currently unknown.

These oral cavity squamous cell carcinomas were HPV-negative and locally advanced. Libraries were prepared by immunoSEQ multiplex PCR; TCRdb keeps only in-frame clonotypes and omits some of them. The sample lists approximately 72,000 clones; about four fifths were seen once. Looked up from germline, CDR1 is MNHEY and CDR2 is SVGAGI. Trimming left V 6 bases short and J 10 bases short, with 13 bases between. This CDR3 comprises 11 residues. The TCR comes from a person aged 35 to 85 with oral cavity squamous cell carcinoma. The genes are TRBV6-5 and TRBJ2-7; D ambiguous. The sample consisted of PBMCs, taken before nivolumab (anti-PD-1) treatment. The CDR3 loop is CASSDSKRQYF. The CDR3 nucleotides are TGTGCCAGCAGCGATTCAAAGAGACAGTACTTC.